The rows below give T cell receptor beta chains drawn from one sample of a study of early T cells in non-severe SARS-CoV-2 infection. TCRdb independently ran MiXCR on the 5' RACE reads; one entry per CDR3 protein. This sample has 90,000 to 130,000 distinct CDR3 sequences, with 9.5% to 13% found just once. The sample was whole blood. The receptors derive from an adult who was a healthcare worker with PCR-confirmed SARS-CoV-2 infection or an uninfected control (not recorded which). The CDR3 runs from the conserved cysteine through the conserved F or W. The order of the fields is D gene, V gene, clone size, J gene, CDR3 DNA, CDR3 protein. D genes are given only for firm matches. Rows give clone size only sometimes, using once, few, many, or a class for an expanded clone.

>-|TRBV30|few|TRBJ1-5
TGTGCCTGGAGTATCCCAGGGCGACAGCCCCAGCATTTT
CAWSIPGRQPQHF
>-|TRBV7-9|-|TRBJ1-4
TGTGCCAGCAGCCCGAACCTACAGGGAGGATATGAAAAACTGTTTTTT
CASSPNLQGGYEKLFF
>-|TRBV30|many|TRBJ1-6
TGTGCCTGGAGTCCAACCCTCTTTCCGGGAGCAAATTCACCCCTCCACTTT
CAWSPTLFPGANSPLHF
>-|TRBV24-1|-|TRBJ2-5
TGTGCCACCAGTGATCCACCAGCGGTGGAGACCCAGTACTTC
CATSDPPAVETQYF
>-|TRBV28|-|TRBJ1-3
TGTGCCAGCAGTTTTAACGCAGCCGGCTCTGGAAACACCATATATTTT
CASSFNAAGSGNTIYF
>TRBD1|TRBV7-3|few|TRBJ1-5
TGTGCCAGCAGCACAGGGGTTCATCAGCCCCAGCATTTT
CASSTGVHQPQHF
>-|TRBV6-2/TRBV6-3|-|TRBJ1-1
TGTGCCAGCGCCAACCCGCGGGGGAACAGCTTGAACACTGAAGCTTTCTTT
CASANPRGNSLNTEAFF
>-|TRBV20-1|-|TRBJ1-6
TGCAGTGCCCAAGTGGGGGAGTCACCCCTCCACTTT
CSAQVGESPLHF
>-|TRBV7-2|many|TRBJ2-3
TGTGCCAGCAGCCATTGGACAGATACGCAGTATTTT
CASSHWTDTQYF
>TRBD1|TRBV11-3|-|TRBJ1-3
TGTGCCAGCAGCTTACGGACAGGGGCAACGGACACCATATATTTT
CASSLRTGATDTIYF
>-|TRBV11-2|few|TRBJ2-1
TGTGCCAGCAGCTTAAGGACCACATCCAGCTCCTACAATGAGCAGTTCTTC
CASSLRTTSSSYNEQFF
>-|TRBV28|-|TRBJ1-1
TGTGCCAGCAGTTCAATGTCCACTGAAGCTTTCTTT
CASSSMSTEAFF
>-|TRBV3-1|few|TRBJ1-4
TGTGCCAGCAGCCCTCCGGGCAGAGAAAATGAAAAACTGTTTTTT
CASSPPGRENEKLFF
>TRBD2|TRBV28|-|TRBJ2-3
TGTGCCAGCGGCGAGCGGGGGGTCACAGATACGCAGTATTTT
CASGERGVTDTQYF
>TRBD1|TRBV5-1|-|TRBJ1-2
TGCGCCAGCAGCTTACGACAGGGGGCAGGAGGCTACACCTTC
CASSLRQGAGGYTF
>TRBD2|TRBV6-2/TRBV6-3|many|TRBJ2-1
TGTGCCAGTTCGCTCCCGGGACTAGCGGGAGCCAATGAGCAGTTCTTC
CASSLPGLAGANEQFF
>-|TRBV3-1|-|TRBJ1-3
TGTGCCAGCAGCTTCGGCTCTGGAAACACCATATATTTT
CASSFGSGNTIYF
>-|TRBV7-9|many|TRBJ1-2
TGTGCCAGCAGCTTAGCTAGCGGAAACTATGGCTACACCTTC
CASSLASGNYGYTF
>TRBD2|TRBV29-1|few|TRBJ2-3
TGCAGCGTTGAGGGCGGGGGGGACACGCAGTATTTT
CSVEGGGDTQYF
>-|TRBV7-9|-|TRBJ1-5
TGTGCCAGCAGCTTACAGGGAGGGGGTGAGGCCCAGCATTTT
CASSLQGGGEAQHF
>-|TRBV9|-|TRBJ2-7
TGTGCCAGCAGCGTAGGACCTGACTCCATCGAGCAGTACTTC
CASSVGPDSIEQYF
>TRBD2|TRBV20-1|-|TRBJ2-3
TGCAGTGCTAGCCTTCAGCGGGGGGGCATCACAGATACGCAGTATTTT
CSASLQRGGITDTQYF
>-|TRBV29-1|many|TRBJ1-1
TGCAGCGTTGAGGGGGGCAGGGAATTCGCTGAAGCTTTCTTT
CSVEGGREFAEAFF
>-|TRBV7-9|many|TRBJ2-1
TGTGCCAGCAGCTTTATCGCAGATGAGCAGTTCTTC
CASSFIADEQFF
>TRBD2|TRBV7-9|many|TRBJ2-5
TGTGCCAGCAGCTTGGGTCGACTAGCGGAAGAGACCCAGTACTTC
CASSLGRLAEETQYF
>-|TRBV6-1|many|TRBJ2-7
TGTGCCAGCAGTGAAGAGCCGAGGTCCTACGAGCAGTACTTC
CASSEEPRSYEQYF
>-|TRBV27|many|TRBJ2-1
TGTGCCAGCAAAGGTAGGGGTATGGCCTACAATGAGCAGTTCTTC
CASKGRGMAYNEQFF
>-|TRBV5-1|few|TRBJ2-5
TGCGCCAGCAGCGACGGGACATTGGAGACCCAGTACTTC
CASSDGTLETQYF
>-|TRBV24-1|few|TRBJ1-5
TGTGCCACCAGTGACCCGGCGGGTAGCAATCAGCCCCAGCATTTT
CATSDPAGSNQPQHF
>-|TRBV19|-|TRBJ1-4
TGTGCCAGTAGTACCGGGCCCTTCGAAAAACTGTTTTTT
CASSTGPFEKLFF
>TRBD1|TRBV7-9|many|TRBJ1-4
TGTGCCAGCAGCCCCGGGACAGGGGGCGAAAAACTGTTTTTT
CASSPGTGGEKLFF
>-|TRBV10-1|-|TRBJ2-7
TGCGCCAGCAGTGACCAGGGCTCCTACGAGCAGTACTTC
CASSDQGSYEQYF
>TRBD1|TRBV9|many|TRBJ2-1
TGTGCCAGTAACCGGGACAGGGAGTTTCATGAGCAGTTCTTC
CASNRDREFHEQFF
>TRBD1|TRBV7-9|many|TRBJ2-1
TGTGCCAGCAGCTCCCGGGACAGTGGGAACAGGAATGAGCAGTTCTTC
CASSSRDSGNRNEQFF
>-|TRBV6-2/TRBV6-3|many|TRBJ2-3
TGTGCCAGCAGTTATGTGGCCGATACGCAGTATTTT
CASSYVADTQYF
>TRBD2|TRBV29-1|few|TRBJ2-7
TGCAGCGTTACTAGCGGAGTCTCCTACGAGCAGTACTTC
CSVTSGVSYEQYF
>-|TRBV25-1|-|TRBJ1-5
TGTGCCAGCAGTGAGGGGGCACAGCCCCAGCATTTT
CASSEGAQPQHF
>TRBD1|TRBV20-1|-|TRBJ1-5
TGCAGTGCTATGGACAGGGGTATTCAGCCCCAGCATTTT
CSAMDRGIQPQHF
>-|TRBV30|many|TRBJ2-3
TGTGCCTGGAGTATGCTGTCCGGCACAGATACGCAGTATTTT
CAWSMLSGTDTQYF
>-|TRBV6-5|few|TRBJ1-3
TGTGCCAGCAGCATGGCCCCCGGAAACACCATATATTTT
CASSMAPGNTIYF
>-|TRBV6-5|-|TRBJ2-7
TGTGCCAGCAGCCCCCTTGCCCTCTACGAGCAGTACTTC
CASSPLALYEQYF
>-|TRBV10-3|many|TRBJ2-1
TGTGCCATCAGTGAAAGGGAGACCATAAATGAGCAGTTCTTC
CAISERETINEQFF